This T cell receptor beta chain is from a study of identical twins. There are 17 residues in the CDR3. Trimming cost V 2 bases and J 7 bases, with 24 bases left between them. Germline lookup yields CDR1 MNHEY and CDR2 SVGAGI. With no exceptions, donors were healthy Caucasians. A universal primer site was added by template switching, and unique molecular identifiers were carried by the cDNA. MiXCR, run by TCRdb on the 5' RACE reads, gives a single entry per CDR3 protein. Among some 500,000 distinct CDR3 sequences, 9.5% to 10% were seen once, and the ten largest hold more than 2.5%. This clonotype was counted only a few times. What it binds is unknown. Study results and caveats: Abundant beta clonotypes from cord blood had fewer insertions, unlike memory repertoires, which showed none.

These same records also appear under a second study, on yellow fever vaccine responses in identical twins.

The rearrangement uses TRBV6-5 and TRBJ2-7; D ambiguous. Sequencing used PBMCs. The clonotype comes from a woman aged 18-29 years in good health. DNA for the CDR3: TGTGCCAGCAGTTACCTAGGGCCGCCCCTCGGCTTTGGAGAGCAGTACTTC. Translation: CASSYLGPPLGFGEQYF.